These 29 T cell receptor beta chains were all obtained from the same sample, sequenced in a study of T cell clonotyping in hematopoietic cell transplantation. Data came from immunoSEQ multiplex PCR; TCRdb stores just in-frame clones and leaves some out. The sample shows tens of thousands of clones, about 79% of them seen only once. Time point specified: recipient sample about 28 days before transplant, after cytoreduction. Here the sequenced sample was peripheral blood mononuclear cells, taken before stem cell transplant. The receptors were sampled from a woman in her fifties or sixties with acute myeloid leukemia. Some clones in this sample may be carry-over from other donors' samples.

J is TRBJ2-1 and V is TRBV7-9; 8 bases line up with TRBD2. V lost 3 bases to trimming and J lost 5 bases; unmatched junction nucleotides: 6. CDR1 and CDR2 (germline): SEHNR, FQNEAQ (reference sequence). The CDR3 has 15 residues. CDR3 coding DNA: TGTGCCAGCAGCTTTCTTACTAGCGGAAACAATGAGCAGTTCTTC. As protein: CASSFLTSGNNEQFF.

V and J are TRBV5-4 and TRBJ1-6; D gene uncertain. Germline lookup yields CDR1 SGHNT and CDR2 YYREEE (reference sequence). The V gene lost 0 bases and the J gene lost 9 bases, with 10 bases spanning the gap. This CDR3 is built from 14 residues. The CDR3 coding sequence is TGTGCCAGCAGCTTGGACGGGGAAATTTCACCCCTCCACTTT. It is translated as CASSLDGEISPLHF.

CDR3 protein: CASSLAGAGELFF. DNA of the CDR3: TGTGCCAGCAGCTTAGCAGGGGCCGGGGAGCTGTTTTTT. The rearrangement links TRBV7-9 to TRBJ2-2; D perhaps matches TRBD1 (5 bases). Deletions cut 0 bases from V and 6 bases from J, with 5 bases between. CDR1 and CDR2 (germline): SEHNR, FQNEAQ (reference sequence). There are 13 residues in the CDR3.

J is TRBJ2-7 and V is TRBV6-6; 11 bases match TRBD1. Trimming took 2 bases from V and 7 from J; bases not matched to a gene: 7. CDR1 MNHNY and CDR2 SVGAGI come from the germline V gene (reference sequence). The CDR3 contains 15 residues. The CDR3 region is CASSYIGQGAGEQYF. The CDR3 region has the DNA TGTGCCAGCAGTTACATCGGACAGGGGGCGGGGGAGCAGTACTTC.

This chain uses TRBV9 with TRBJ2-5; D gene uncertain. Trimming left V 2 bases short and J 3 bases short, with 2 bases between. Germline assignment: CDR1 SGDLS and CDR2 YYNGEE. This CDR3 is built from 11 residues. The CDR3 nucleotides read TGTGCCAGCAGCGTGGAAGAGACCCAGTACTTC. This encodes CASSVEETQYF. Full variable domain (remainder filled in from reference TRBV9 and TRBJ2-5): DSGVTQTPKHLITATGQRVTLRCSPRSGDLSVYWYQQSLDQGLQFLIQYYNGEERAKGNILERFSAQQFPDLHSELNLSSLELGDSALYFCASSVEETQYFGPGTRLLVL.

This chain connects TRBV5-1 to TRBJ2-7; 7 nucleotides match TRBD1. V lost 4 bases and J lost 4; bases outside the gene matches: 8. The CDR3 loop spans 14 amino acids. Germline values: CDR1 SGHRS, CDR2 YFSETQ. CDR3 nucleotide sequence: TGCGCCAGCAGCCAACAGGGGATGCAGTACGAGCAGTACTTC. It yields the protein CASSQQGMQYEQYF. The complete variable domain, with remaining parts taken from reference TRBV5-1 and TRBJ2-7, reads KAGVTQTPRYLIKTRGQQVTLSCSPISGHRSVSWYQQTPGQGLQFLFEYFSETQRNKGNFPGRFSGRQFSNSRSEMNVSTLELGDSALYLCASSQQGMQYEQYFGPGTRLTVT.

The J gene is TRBJ2-7, the V gene TRBV29-1; D is perhaps TRBD2 (5 bases). V lost 2 bases and J 6 bases, leaving 11 bases between the germline ends. Looked up from germline, CDR1 is SQVTM and CDR2 is ANQGSEA. The CDR3 sequence is 12 residues long. The CDR3 region has the DNA TGCAGCGTTGAATCCATAGCGTCCGAGCAGTACTTC. Translated, it gives CSVESIASEQYF.

This chain uses TRBV19 with TRBJ1-4; D ambiguous. The CDR3 runs to 13 residues. V was pared by 4 bases and J by 3 bases, with 6 bases between. Germline assignment: CDR1 LNHDA and CDR2 SQIVND (reference sequence). CDR3 protein: CASSTRANEKLFF. Written as DNA, the CDR3 is TGTGCCAGTAGTACGAGAGCTAATGAAAAACTGTTTTTT.

The chain has TRBV7-3 and TRBJ2-2; unclear D gene. Germline V gene sequence: CDR1 SGHTA, CDR2 FQGTGA. The CDR3 spans 12 residues. V was pared by 8 bases and J by 3 bases, with 7 bases between. The CDR3 is CASRRDTGELFF. Written as DNA, the CDR3 is TGTGCCAGCCGTAGAGACACCGGGGAGCTGTTTTTT.

The V call is TRBV11-3, the J call TRBJ1-5, with D perhaps TRBD1 (6 bases). The CDR3 has 17 residues. V was clipped by 5 bases and J by 1 base, with 18 bases between them. Germline V gene lookup returns CDR1 SGHNT and CDR2 YENEEA. The chain's CDR3 is CASSPSPAGDSNQPQHF. CDR3 nucleotides: TGTGCCAGCAGCCCCTCGCCGGCAGGGGACAGCAATCAGCCCCAGCATTTT.

The chain is built from TRBV12-2 and TRBJ1-1; the table calls TRBD1, which could not be checked here. TRBV12-2 is deemed a pseudogene. The CDR3 loop spans 15 amino acids. This CDR3 is CASRTDRIENTEAFF. The CDR3 region has the DNA TGTGCAAGTCGCACGGACAGAATTGAGAACACTGAAGCTTTCTTT.

Regarding this clone: Other DNA sequences in this sample translate to the same CDR3. Written as DNA, the CDR3 is TGCGCCAGCAGCCAAGATTCCGAGCAGTACTTC. Translation: CASSQDSEQYF. The chain links TRBV4-1 to TRBJ2-7; the D is unclear. The CDR3 is made up of 11 amino acids. CDR1 is MGHRA, CDR2 YSYEKL, per germline. V was cut by 0 bases and J by 6 bases, with 3 bases left in between.

The chain has TRBV4-3 and TRBJ2-7, with 12 bases fitting TRBD2. CDR1 is LGHNA, CDR2 YSLEER, per germline. CDR3 size: 16 residues. V was pared by 2 bases and J by 3 bases, with 5 bases of the junction left unmatched. This CDR3 is CASSQSRTSGNYEQYF. CDR3 DNA: TGCGCCAGCAGCCAATCTCGGACTAGCGGGAACTACGAGCAGTACTTC.

This clone was found once. The genes are TRBV4-1 and TRBJ2-1; no definite D call. Germline CDR1 and CDR2: MGHRA and YSYEKL. Trimming took off 0 bases at V and 8 bases at J, with 5 bases between the two ends. The CDR3 has 12 amino acids. The CDR3 spells CASSQDDHEQFF. CDR3 bases: TGCGCCAGCAGCCAAGATGACCATGAGCAGTTCTTC.

J is TRBJ1-1 and V is TRBV4-1, with D perhaps TRBD1 (5 bases). The CDR3 has 14 residues. Germline V gene data show CDR1 as MGHRA and CDR2 as YSYEKL. With 0 bases removed from V and 4 bases from J, the gap between germline ends came to 9 bases. CDR3 protein: CASSQDQGGTEAFF. For the CDR3, the DNA is TGCGCCAGCAGCCAAGATCAGGGAGGCACTGAAGCTTTCTTT.

This clone occurred once. The gene calls are TRBV7-9 and TRBJ1-1; D is ambiguous. Germline values: CDR1 SEHNR, CDR2 FQNEAQ (reference sequence). Trimming stripped 4 bases from V and 0 bases from J, with 9 bases between. CDR3 length: 14 amino acids. The DNA of the CDR3 is TGTGCCAGCAGCTCAAGTCGAATGAACACTGAAGCTTTCTTT. Translation gives CASSSSRMNTEAFF.

V and J are TRBV7-9 and TRBJ1-2, with TRBD1 matching over 9 bases. The length of the CDR3 is 16 residues. The ends lost 5 bases at V and 4 bases at J; junction bases unmatched: 11. From germline, CDR1 is SEHNR and CDR2 FQNEAQ (reference sequence). CDR3 nucleotides: TGTGCCAGCAGCCGAATGGGACAGGGCCCATTCTATGGCTACACCTTC. Amino acid sequence: CASSRMGQGPFYGYTF.

The chain carries TRBV11-2 and TRBJ1-4; D unresolved. V shed 5 bases and J shed 11 bases, with 21 bases lying between them. The CDR3 is made up of 15 amino acids. Germline values: CDR1 SGHAT, CDR2 FQNNGV. The CDR3, as DNA: TGTGCCAGCAGCCCGACCGGACGGACTGGAGCGAAACTGTTTTTT. This codes for CASSPTGRTGAKLFF.

V usage is TRBV11-3 and J usage is TRBJ1-2; 10 nucleotides agree with TRBD1. Germline lookup yields CDR1 SGHNT and CDR2 YENEEA. This CDR3 is built from 14 residues. Germline trimming cut 3 bases from V and 4 bases from J; bases unmatched to any gene: 2. The CDR3 region is CASSLDRGGYGYTF. As DNA, the CDR3 is TGTGCCAGCAGCTTGGACAGGGGGGGCTATGGCTACACCTTC.

The chain recombines TRBV25-1 with TRBJ1-3; D ambiguous. The CDR3 length is 13 residues. Per germline, CDR1 MGHDK and CDR2 SYGVNS. V was trimmed by 7 bases and J by 4 bases, leaving 11 bases between them. CDR3 coding DNA: TGTGCCAGCACCCCCCGTGGAGGAAACACCATATATTTT. The encoded protein is CASTPRGGNTIYF.

This clone is a singleton in its sample. The chain is built from TRBV9 and TRBJ1-3; D ambiguous. The CDR3 is 16 residues long. CDR1 is SGDLS, CDR2 YYNGEE, per germline. V lost 0 bases to trimming and J lost 3 bases, with 13 bases between them. The CDR3 nucleotides read TGTGCCAGCAGCGTAGGGACGGGGATTGGTGGAAACACCATATATTTT. It translates to CASSVGTGIGGNTIYF.

The chain couples TRBV2 to TRBJ2-2; D is possibly TRBD2 (6 bases). V shed 7 bases and J shed 4 bases, with 13 bases lying between them. The CDR3 has 14 residues. Germline V CDR1 and CDR2: SNHLY, FYNNEI. CDR3: CASTGLPGTGELFF. Here the CDR3 DNA reads TGTGCCAGCACGGGACTGCCCGGCACCGGGGAGCTGTTTTTT.

The J gene is TRBJ2-3, the V gene TRBV27; 10 nucleotides line up with TRBD2. This CDR3 is built from 16 residues. The J segment lost 5 bases and the V segment lost 4 bases, leaving 9 bases of the junction unmatched. The germline V gene has CDR1 MNHEY and CDR2 SMNVEV (reference sequence). Written as DNA, the CDR3 is TGTGCCAGCAGTTCCCCCCTAGCGGGGGCAGGAGATACGCAGTATTTT. Protein: CASSSPLAGAGDTQYF.

The chain links TRBV11-2 to TRBJ2-3; D call uncertain. In germline, CDR1 is SGHAT, CDR2 FQNNGV. Trimming removed 1 base at V and 7 bases at J, with 15 bases between. The CDR3 spans 15 residues. CDR3 nucleotides: TGTGCCAGCAGCTTAGTTAGCTCCGGCGGAAATACGCAGTATTTT. Its translation: CASSLVSSGGNTQYF.

The chain recombines TRBV5-1 with TRBJ2-1, with D possibly being TRBD2 (6 bases). CDR3 length: 15 residues. Per the germline V gene, CDR1 is SGHRS and CDR2 is YFSETQ. Trimming removed 2 bases at V and 4 bases at J, with 13 bases between. CDR3 region: CASSLGEVLYNEQFF. The CDR3 coding sequence is TGCGCCAGCAGCTTAGGGGAGGTCCTTTACAATGAGCAGTTCTTC.

The chain has TRBV4-1 and TRBJ2-7; 8 bases align to TRBD1. V was pared by 4 bases and J by 6 bases, with 5 bases of the junction left unmatched. This CDR3 has 13 residues. Germline values: CDR1 MGHRA, CDR2 YSYEKL. The CDR3 DNA reads TGCGCCAGCAGCCTTGACAGGGGAAGCGAGCAGTACTTC. It yields the protein CASSLDRGSEQYF.

The rearrangement uses TRBV10-3 and TRBJ2-7; 13 nucleotides agree with TRBD2. J was trimmed by 3 bases and V by 6 bases; bases with no gene match: 5. The length of the CDR3 is 15 residues. The germline V gene encodes CDR1 ENHRY and CDR2 SYGVKD. The CDR3 reads CAISRLAGGHYEQYF. CDR3 in DNA: TGTGCCATCAGCAGACTAGCGGGGGGCCACTACGAGCAGTACTTC.

This clone was observed a handful of times. The genes are TRBV11-1 and TRBJ1-1, with D possibly TRBD1 on 5 matching bases. V lost 3 bases and J 2 bases, leaving 22 bases between the germline ends. The length of the CDR3 is 18 residues. CDR1 SGHAT and CDR2 FQDESV come from the germline V gene (reference sequence). The CDR3 is CASSFNARRAGPNTEAFF. In DNA, the CDR3 is TGTGCCAGCAGCTTCAACGCTAGGAGGGCAGGGCCCAACACTGAAGCTTTCTTT.

The rearrangement links TRBV4-3 to TRBJ2-4; D is perhaps TRBD1 (6 bases). The CDR3 contains 16 residues. Germline V gene sequence: CDR1 LGHNA, CDR2 YSLEER. Trimming shortened V by 0 bases and J by 9 bases, and 18 bases separated the two germline ends. CDR3: CASSQEGPPRGSIQYF. The CDR3 DNA sequence: TGCGCCAGCAGCCAAGAGGGACCGCCGAGGGGGAGCATTCAGTACTTC.